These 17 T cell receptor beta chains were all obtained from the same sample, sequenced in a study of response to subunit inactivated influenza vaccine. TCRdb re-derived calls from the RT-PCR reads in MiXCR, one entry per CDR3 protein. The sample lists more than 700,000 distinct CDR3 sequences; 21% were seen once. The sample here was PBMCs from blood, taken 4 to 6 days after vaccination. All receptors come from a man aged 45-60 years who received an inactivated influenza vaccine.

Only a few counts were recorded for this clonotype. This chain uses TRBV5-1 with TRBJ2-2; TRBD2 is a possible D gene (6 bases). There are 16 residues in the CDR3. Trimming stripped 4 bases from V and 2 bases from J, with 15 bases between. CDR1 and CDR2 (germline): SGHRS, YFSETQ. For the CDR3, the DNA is TGCGCCAGCAGCCCATCGCGGGGCTCAAACACCGGGGAGCTGTTTTTT. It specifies CASSPSRGSNTGELFF.

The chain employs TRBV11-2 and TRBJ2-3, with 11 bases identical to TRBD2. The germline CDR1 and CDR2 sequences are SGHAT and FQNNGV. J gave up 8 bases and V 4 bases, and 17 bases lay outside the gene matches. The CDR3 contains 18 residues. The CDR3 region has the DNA TGTGCCAGCAGCTCCTCTGTCCTAGCGGGAGGCCTCGAGGGTACGCAGTATTTT. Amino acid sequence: CASSSSVLAGGLEGTQYF.

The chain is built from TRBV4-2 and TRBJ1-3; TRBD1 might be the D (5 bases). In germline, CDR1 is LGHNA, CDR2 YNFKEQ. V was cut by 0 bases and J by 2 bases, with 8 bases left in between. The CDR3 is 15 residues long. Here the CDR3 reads CASSQEGVPGNTIYF. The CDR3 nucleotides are TGTGCCAGCAGCCAAGAGGGGGTCCCTGGAAACACCATATATTTT.

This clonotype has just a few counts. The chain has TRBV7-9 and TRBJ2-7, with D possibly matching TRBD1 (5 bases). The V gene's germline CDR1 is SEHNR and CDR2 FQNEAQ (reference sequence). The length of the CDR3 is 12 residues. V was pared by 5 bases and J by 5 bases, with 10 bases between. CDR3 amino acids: CASSPQDNEQYF. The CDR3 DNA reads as TGTGCCAGCAGCCCTCAGGACAACGAGCAGTACTTC.

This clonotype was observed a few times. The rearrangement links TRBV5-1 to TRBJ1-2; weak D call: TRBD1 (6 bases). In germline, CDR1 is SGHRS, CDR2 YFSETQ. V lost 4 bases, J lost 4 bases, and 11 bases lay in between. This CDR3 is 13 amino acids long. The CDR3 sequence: CASSQGHLYGYTF. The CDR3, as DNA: TGCGCCAGCAGCCAGGGACATCTCTATGGCTACACCTTC.

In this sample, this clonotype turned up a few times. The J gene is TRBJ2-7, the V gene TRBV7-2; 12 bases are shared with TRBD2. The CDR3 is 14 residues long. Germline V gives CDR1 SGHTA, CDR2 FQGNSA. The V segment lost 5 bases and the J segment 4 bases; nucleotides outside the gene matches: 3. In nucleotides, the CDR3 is TGTGCCAGCAGCGAGACTAGCGGGAGATACGAGCAGTACTTC. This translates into CASSETSGRYEQYF. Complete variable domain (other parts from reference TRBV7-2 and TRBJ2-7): GAGVSQSPSNKVTEKGKDVELRCDPISGHTALYWYRQSLGQGLEFLIYFQGNSAPDKSGLPSDRFSAERTGGSVSTLTIQRTQQEDSAVYLCASSETSGRYEQYFGPGTRLTVT.

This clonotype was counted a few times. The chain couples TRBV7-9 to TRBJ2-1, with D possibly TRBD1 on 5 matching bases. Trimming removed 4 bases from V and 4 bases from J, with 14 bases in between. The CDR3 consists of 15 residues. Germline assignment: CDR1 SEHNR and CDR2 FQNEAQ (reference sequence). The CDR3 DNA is TGTGCCAGCAGCTCGGACACACTTCTATACAATGAGCAGTTCTTC. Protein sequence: CASSSDTLLYNEQFF.

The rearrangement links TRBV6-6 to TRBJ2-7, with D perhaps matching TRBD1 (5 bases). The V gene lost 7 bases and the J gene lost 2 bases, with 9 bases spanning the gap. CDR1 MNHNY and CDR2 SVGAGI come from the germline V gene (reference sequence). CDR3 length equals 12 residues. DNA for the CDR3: TGTGCCAGCAAGCAGGGTCCCTACGAGCAGTACTTC. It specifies CASKQGPYEQYF.

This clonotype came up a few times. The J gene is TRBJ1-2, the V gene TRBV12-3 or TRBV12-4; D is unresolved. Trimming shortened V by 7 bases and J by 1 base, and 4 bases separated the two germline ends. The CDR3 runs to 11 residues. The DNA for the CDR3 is TGTGCCAGCATTGGTAACTATGGCTACACCTTC. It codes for CASIGNYGYTF.

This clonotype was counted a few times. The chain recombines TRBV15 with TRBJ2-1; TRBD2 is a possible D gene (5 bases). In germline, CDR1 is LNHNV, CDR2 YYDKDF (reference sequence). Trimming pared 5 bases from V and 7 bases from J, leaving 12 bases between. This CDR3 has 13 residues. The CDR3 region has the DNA TGTGCCACCAGCCCGGGAACTTGGAATGAGCAGTTCTTC. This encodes CATSPGTWNEQFF. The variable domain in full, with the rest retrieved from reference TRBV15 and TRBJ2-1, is DAMVIQNPRYQVTQFGKPVTLSCSQTLNHNVMYWYQQKSSQAPKLLFHYYDKDFNNEADTPDNFQSRRPNTSFCFLDIRSPGLGDTAMYLCATSPGTWNEQFFGPGTRLTVL.

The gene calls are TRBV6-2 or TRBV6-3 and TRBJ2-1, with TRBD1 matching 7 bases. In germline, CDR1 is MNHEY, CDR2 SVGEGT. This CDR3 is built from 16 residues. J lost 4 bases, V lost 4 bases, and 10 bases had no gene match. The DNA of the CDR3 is TGTGCCAGCAGTTCGTCTTGGGACAGAAGTTACAATGAGCAGTTCTTC. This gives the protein CASSSSWDRSYNEQFF.

CDR3: CASSAYLAGTSGGTSTDTQYF. The CDR3 region has the DNA TGCGCCAGCAGCGCGTATCTCGCCGGGACTAGCGGGGGGACTAGCACAGATACGCAGTATTTT. The rearrangement joins TRBV5-1 to TRBJ2-3; 15 bases are a match to TRBD2. J was trimmed by 0 bases and V by 4 bases; bases with no gene match: 15. Germline CDR1 SGHRS, CDR2 YFSETQ. The CDR3 has 21 residues.

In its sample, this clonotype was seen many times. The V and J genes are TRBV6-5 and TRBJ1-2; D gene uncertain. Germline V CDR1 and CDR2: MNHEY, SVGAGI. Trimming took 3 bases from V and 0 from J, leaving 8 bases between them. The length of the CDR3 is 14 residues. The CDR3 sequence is CASSYTEANYGYTF. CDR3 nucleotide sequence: TGTGCCAGCAGTTATACGGAGGCTAACTATGGCTACACCTTC.

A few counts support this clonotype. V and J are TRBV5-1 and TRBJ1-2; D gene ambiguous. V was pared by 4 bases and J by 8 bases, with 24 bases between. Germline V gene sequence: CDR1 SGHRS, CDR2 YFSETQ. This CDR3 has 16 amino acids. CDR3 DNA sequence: TGCGCCAGCAGCACGACACCAATCAGGCCCGGAGGGGGCTACACCTTC. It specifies CASSTTPIRPGGGYTF.

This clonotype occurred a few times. This chain's CDR3 is CASSYSPRGENEQFF. In DNA form, the CDR3 reads TGTGCCAGCAGTTACTCTCCCCGAGGGGAGAATGAGCAGTTCTTC. The V call is TRBV6-2 or TRBV6-3, the J call TRBJ2-1; the D gene could be TRBD1 or TRBD2 (5 bases each). Germline loops: CDR1 MNHEY, CDR2 SVGEGT. V lost 0 bases and J 7 bases, leaving 13 bases between the germline ends. The CDR3 is 15 residues long.

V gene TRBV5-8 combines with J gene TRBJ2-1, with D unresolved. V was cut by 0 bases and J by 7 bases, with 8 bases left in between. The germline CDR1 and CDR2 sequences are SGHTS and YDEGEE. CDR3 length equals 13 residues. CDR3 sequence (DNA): TGTGCCAGCAGCTTGGCCCTACTTAATGAGCAGTTCTTC. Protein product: CASSLALLNEQFF.

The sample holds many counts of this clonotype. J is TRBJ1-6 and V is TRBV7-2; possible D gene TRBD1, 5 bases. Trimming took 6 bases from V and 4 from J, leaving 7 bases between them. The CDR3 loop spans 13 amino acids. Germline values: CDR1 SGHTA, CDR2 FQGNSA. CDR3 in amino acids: CASRAGYNSPLHF. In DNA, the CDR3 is TGTGCCAGCAGGGCAGGGTATAATTCACCCCTCCACTTT.